A single sample gave rise to the 22 T cell receptor beta chains below, sequenced in a study of early T cells in non-severe SARS-CoV-2 infection. TCRdb redid the calling of the 5' RACE reads with MiXCR, one entry per CDR3 protein. The table shows fewer than 100,000 distinct CDR3 sequences, with approximately 12% occurring only once. The material sequenced was whole blood. The receptors were sampled from an adult who was a healthcare worker with PCR-confirmed SARS-CoV-2 infection or an uninfected control (not recorded which).

The table lists this clonotype with many counts. The chain joins TRBV7-9 to TRBJ2-2; D uncertain. CDR1 SEHNR and CDR2 FQNEAQ come from the germline V gene (reference sequence). CDR3 length: 15 residues. Trimming stripped 4 bases from V and 0 bases from J, with 9 bases between. The CDR3 DNA reads as TGTGCCAGCAGCTCTAGACCCGCGAACACCGGGGAGCTGTTTTTT. It encodes CASSSRPANTGELFF.

This clonotype was counted many times. J is TRBJ2-3 and V is TRBV18; no firm D call. This CDR3 comprises 13 residues. Trimming took 3 bases from V and 6 from J, leaving 10 bases between them. Germline CDR1 and CDR2: KGHSH and LQKENI. In nucleotides, the CDR3 is TGTGCCAGCTCACCCCTTTCCAAGGATACGCAGTATTTT. Translation: CASSPLSKDTQYF.

This clonotype was picked up a small number of times. The gene calls are TRBV5-1 and TRBJ2-6, with D perhaps matching TRBD1 (6 bases). The CDR3 is 15 residues long. Germline V CDR1 and CDR2: SGHRS, YFSETQ. Trimming cost V 0 bases and J 9 bases, with 13 bases left between them. CDR3 nucleotide sequence: TGCGCCAGCAGCTTGGTTAGGGGGTCCTTCAACGTCCTGACTTTC. Its protein product is CASSLVRGSFNVLTF.

In this sample, this clonotype turned up a few times. The V and J genes are TRBV30 and TRBJ2-1; D not certain. This CDR3 spans 12 amino acids. Trimming removed 2 bases at V and 4 bases at J, with 6 bases between. Germline V gene lookup returns CDR1 GTSNPN and CDR2 SVGIG (reference sequence). CDR3 in DNA: TGTGCCTGGAGTAGGGTTTACAATGAGCAGTTCTTC. Its protein product is CAWSRVYNEQFF.

A word on this clonotype: A much larger clone is a single base away; this may be a read error. V and J are TRBV7-6 and TRBJ1-2, with TRBD1 matching 7 bases. CDR3 length equals 17 residues. Germline values: CDR1 SGHVS, CDR2 FNYEAQ. The CDR3 region is CGSSLVPLTGAYYGYTF. The CDR3 nucleotides are TGTGGCAGCAGCTTAGTCCCTCTTACAGGGGCCTACTATGGCTACACCTTC.

This chain uses TRBV6-4 with TRBJ2-7; TRBD2 aligns across 8 bases. The CDR3 has 15 residues. The J segment lost 1 base and the V segment lost 6 bases, leaving 8 bases of the junction unmatched. Germline CDR1 is MRHNA and CDR2 is SNTAGT. CDR3 nucleotide sequence: TGTGCCAGCAGCGCCACTAGCGGCCCATCCTACGAGCAGTACTTC. It yields the protein CASSATSGPSYEQYF.

This clonotype was seen repeatedly, ten times or more. The chain couples TRBV4-2 to TRBJ2-5; 7 bases align to TRBD2. Looked up from germline, CDR1 is LGHNA and CDR2 is YNFKEQ. The J segment lost 5 bases and the V segment lost 0 bases, leaving 12 bases of the junction unmatched. The CDR3 runs to 17 residues. CDR3 bases: TGTGCCAGCAGCCAAGATGTCGGGAGGCGGAGTCGGGAGACCCAGTACTTC. As protein: CASSQDVGRRSRETQYF.

The chain has TRBV28 and TRBJ2-7; D not certain. The germline V gene encodes CDR1 MDHEN and CDR2 SYDVKM. The CDR3 consists of 10 residues. The germline V and J ends were trimmed by 4 bases and 6 bases, with 4 bases remaining between them. The CDR3 DNA reads TGTGCCAGCAGTTCTTTCGAGCAGTACTTC. Encoded protein: CASSSFEQYF.

This clonotype has a count of ten or more. This chain joins TRBV28 and TRBJ2-7; TRBD2 matches at 11 bases. The CDR3 runs to 15 residues. J was trimmed by 6 bases and V by 5 bases; bases with no gene match: 9. Germline assignment: CDR1 MDHEN and CDR2 SYDVKM. Here the CDR3 reads CASSPSSGRRSEQYF. DNA for the CDR3: TGTGCCAGCAGTCCATCTAGCGGGAGGAGATCCGAGCAGTACTTC.

The V call is TRBV14, the J call TRBJ2-2, with 9 bases fitting TRBD2. The CDR3 is 17 residues long. With V trimmed by 5 bases and J by 4 bases, 11 bases remained unmatched. Germline loops: CDR1 SGHDN, CDR2 FVKESK. CDR3 amino acids: CASSGSGSPRSTGELFF. As DNA, the CDR3 is TGTGCCAGCAGCGGTAGCGGGAGCCCGCGTAGCACCGGGGAGCTGTTTTTT.

This clonotype was counted at least ten times. This rearrangement joins TRBV3-1 to TRBJ1-1; perhaps TRBD1 as D (6 bases). Trimming shortened V by 5 bases and J by 1 base, and 11 bases separated the two germline ends. Germline V gene sequence: CDR1 LGHDT, CDR2 YNNKEL (reference sequence). The length of the CDR3 is 14 residues. As DNA, the CDR3 is TGTGCCAGCAGCTCGTTGGACAGGAACACTGAAGCTTTCTTT. Translation gives CASSSLDRNTEAFF.

This clonotype was seen repeatedly, ten times or more. This chain links TRBV27 with TRBJ2-1; no reliable D call. With 6 bases removed from V and 1 base from J, the gap between germline ends came to 19 bases. This CDR3 is 17 amino acids long. Germline V gene lookup returns CDR1 MNHEY and CDR2 SMNVEV (reference sequence). The CDR3 is CASRNSMAAGSYNEQFF. CDR3 sequence (DNA): TGTGCCAGCAGAAATTCAATGGCAGCTGGGTCCTACAATGAGCAGTTCTTC.

V and J are TRBV30 and TRBJ1-1; tentative D call: TRBD1 (5 bases). V lost 3 bases, J lost 1 base, and 12 bases lay in between. CDR3 length equals 14 residues. Germline CDR1 GTSNPN, CDR2 SVGIG (reference sequence). CDR3 sequence (DNA): TGTGCCTGGAGCTTGGACATCCAGAACACTGAAGCTTTCTTT. As protein: CAWSLDIQNTEAFF. Drawing the rest from reference TRBV30 and TRBJ1-1, the complete variable domain is SQTIHQWPATLVQPVGSPLSLECTVEGTSNPNLYWYRQAAGRGLQLLFYSVGIGQISSEVPQNLSASRPQDRQFILSSKKLLLSDSGFYLCAWSLDIQNTEAFFGQGTRLTVV.

This clonotype showed up just a few times. CDR3 coding DNA: TGTGCCAGCAGCCAAGTCGTTGGGGGTAATTCACCCCTCCACTTT. Protein: CASSQVVGGNSPLHF. The chain recombines TRBV3-1 with TRBJ1-6, with D possibly matching TRBD1 (5 bases). Trimming removed 1 base from V and 6 bases from J, with 10 bases in between. Per the germline V gene, CDR1 is LGHDT and CDR2 is YNNKEL (reference sequence). The CDR3 runs to 15 residues.

This chain joins TRBV5-1 and TRBJ2-1, with D maybe TRBD2 (5 bases). The CDR3 contains 16 residues. From germline, CDR1 is SGHRS and CDR2 YFSETQ. Deletions cut 1 base from V and 9 bases from J, with 20 bases between. The CDR3 coding sequence is TGCGCCAGCAGCTTGAGCAGATCAGGACGGGGAACTGAGCAGTTCTTC. This sequence encodes CASSLSRSGRGTEQFF.

This clonotype was counted ten times or more. The chain combines TRBV6-6 with TRBJ1-3, with 12 bases that match TRBD1. CDR1 and CDR2 (germline): MNHNY, SVGAGI (reference sequence). The ends lost 4 bases at V and 3 bases at J; junction bases unmatched: 10. The CDR3 covers 18 residues. CDR3 bases: TGTGCCAGCAGTTCGGGACAGGGGGCAGGATCTCGTGGAAACACCATATATTTT. As protein: CASSSGQGAGSRGNTIYF.

This chain links TRBV5-1 with TRBJ2-5; 8 bases fit TRBD2. Germline V gives CDR1 SGHRS, CDR2 YFSETQ. This CDR3 region has 14 residues. The junction had 6 bases not matched to a gene; V was cut back by 4 bases and J by 4 bases. CDR3 coding DNA: TGCGCCAGCAGCGCCGGGACTAGGGGAGAGACCCAGTACTTC. Protein: CASSAGTRGETQYF.

This chain joins TRBV7-9 and TRBJ2-2; D not certain. V was cut by 1 base and J by 5 bases, with 11 bases left in between. The CDR3 loop spans 15 amino acids. Germline V gene lookup returns CDR1 SEHNR and CDR2 FQNEAQ (reference sequence). For the CDR3, the DNA is TGTGCCAGCAGCTTAGATTTCCTCGGAACCGGGGAGCTGTTTTTT. Its protein product is CASSLDFLGTGELFF.

J is TRBJ1-1 and V is TRBV25-1; D remains ambiguous. There are 13 residues in the CDR3. The V and J ends lost 3 bases and 4 bases respectively, with 9 bases between them. The germline V gene has CDR1 MGHDK and CDR2 SYGVNS. The CDR3 DNA reads as TGTGCCAGCAGTGAGCGGGGTACCACTGAAGCTTTCTTT. Translated: CASSERGTTEAFF. Full variable domain (remainder filled in from reference TRBV25-1 and TRBJ1-1): EADIYQTPRYLVIGTGKKITLECSQTMGHDKMYWYQQDPGMELHLIHYSYGVNSTEKGDLSSESTVSRIRTEHFPLTLESARPSHTSQYLCASSERGTTEAFFGQGTRLTVV.

This clonotype was recorded a few times. The chain links TRBV7-9 to TRBJ1-5, with D possibly TRBD1 on 6 matching bases. Germline V CDR1 and CDR2: SEHNR, FQNEAQ (reference sequence). There are 16 residues in the CDR3. Trimming cost V 5 bases and J 0 bases, with 14 bases left between them. CDR3 DNA: TGTGCCAGCAGCAGGGGGACGGCCCGTAGCAATCAGCCCCAGCATTTT. Its protein product is CASSRGTARSNQPQHF.

The sample holds many counts of this clonotype. The chain employs TRBV13 and TRBJ2-3, with D possibly TRBD1 on 6 matching bases. The CDR3 extends over 16 amino acids. Germline CDR1 PRHDT, CDR2 FYEKMQ (reference sequence). V was cut by 2 bases and J by 2 bases, with 14 bases left in between. The CDR3 nucleotides read TGTGCCAGCAGCTTAAGAACAGGGTCCGACACAGATACGCAGTATTTT. Translating it yields CASSLRTGSDTDTQYF.

The sample holds many counts of this clonotype. The rearrangement uses TRBV7-2 and TRBJ2-4; D possibly corresponds to TRBD1 (5 bases). The germline V gene encodes CDR1 SGHTA and CDR2 FQGNSA. V was clipped by 5 bases and J by 10 bases, with 12 bases between them. The CDR3 extends over 12 amino acids. This chain's CDR3 is CASSPRAGIQYF. The CDR3 DNA follows: TGTGCCAGCAGCCCCCGGGCAGGGATTCAGTACTTC.